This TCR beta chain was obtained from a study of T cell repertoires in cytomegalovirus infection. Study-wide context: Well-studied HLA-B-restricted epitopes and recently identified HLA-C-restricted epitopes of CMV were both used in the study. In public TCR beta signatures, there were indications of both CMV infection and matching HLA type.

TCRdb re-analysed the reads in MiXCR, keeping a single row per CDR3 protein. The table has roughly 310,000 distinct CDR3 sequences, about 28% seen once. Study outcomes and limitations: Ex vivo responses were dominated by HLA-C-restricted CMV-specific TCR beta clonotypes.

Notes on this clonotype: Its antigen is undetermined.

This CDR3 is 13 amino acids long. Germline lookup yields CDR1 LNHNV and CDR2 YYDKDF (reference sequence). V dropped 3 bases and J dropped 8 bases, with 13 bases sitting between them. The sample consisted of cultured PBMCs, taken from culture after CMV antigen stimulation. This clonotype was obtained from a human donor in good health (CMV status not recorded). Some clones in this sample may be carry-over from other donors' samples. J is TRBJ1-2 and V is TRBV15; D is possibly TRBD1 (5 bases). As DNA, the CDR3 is TGTGCCACCAGCAGGGGACTACGGGAGGGCTACACCTTC. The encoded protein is CATSRGLREGYTF.